A selection of T cell receptor beta chains follows, all from one sample in a study of cytomegalovirus exposure and HLA in healthy donors. The assay was immunoSEQ multiplex PCR, and TCRdb's table has in-frame clones only and misses some. This repertoire shows 150,000 to 200,000 clones, approximately 70% found once; its top ten account for roughly 4.5%. Sequencing input: PBMCs. These receptors were collected from a man aged 18 to 29 in good health and CMV-seropositive. Each CDR3 is given with its conserved first and last residue. A D gene is named only where the DNA matches it firmly. Not every row has a clone size; where given, it reads once, few, many or a size class.

v_gene,abundance,d_gene,j_gene,CDR3nt,CDR3aa
TRBV5-4,medium-sized,TRBD1,TRBJ2-5,TGTGCCAGCAGTTCCTGGGACAGGGGTGATCAAGAGACCCAGTACTTC,CASSSWDRGDQETQYF
TRBV5-4,NA,TRBD1,TRBJ1-1,TGTGCCAGCAGCTGCGAGGACAGGGAAAGTTGTGGGGCTTTCTTT,CASSCEDRESCGAFF
TRBV10-3,NA,TRBD2,TRBJ2-3,TGTGCCATCAGTGAGACTAGCGGGAGGGCTACAGATACGCAGTATTTT,CAISETSGRATDTQYF
TRBV10-3,NA,TRBD1,TRBJ1-1,TGTGCCATTGGGGGAGGACAGGAGGGCATGAACACTGAAGCTTTCTTT,CAIGGGQEGMNTEAFF
TRBV2,NA,NA,TRBJ2-5,TGTGCCAGCAGGGGGACAGCGGGCCAAGAGGCCCAGTACTTC,CASRGTAGQEAQYF
TRBV30,NA,NA,TRBJ1-1,TGTGCCTGGACCAAAAGGCGGGGGGACACTGAAGCTTTCTTT,CAWTKRRGDTEAFF
TRBV6-4,once,NA,TRBJ2-3,TGTGCCAGCAGTGACGGAGCTAGCACAGATACGCAGTATTTT,CASSDGASTDTQYF
TRBV5-8,NA,NA,TRBJ1-5,TGTGCCAGCAGCTTGGATGAGAGCGGACGGTCCCAAGGAGGGCATTTT,CASSLDESGRSQGGHF
TRBV7-9,NA,NA,TRBJ1-2,TGTGCCAGCAGCCCGTCACAGGGAACCGATGGCTACACCTTC,CASSPSQGTDGYTF
TRBV2,NA,NA,TRBJ1-6,TGTGCCAGCAGCTCCCAGGGGCTTGGGGTAAATTCACCCCTCCACTTT,CASSSQGLGVNSPLHF
TRBV6-5,NA,TRBD1,TRBJ1-1,TGTGCCAGCAGTTACGGGACAGGGGCCACTGAAGCTTTCTTT,CASSYGTGATEAFF
TRBV5-1,once,TRBD1,TRBJ1-1,TGCGCCAGCAGCCCAGGGACAGGGAACACTGAAGCTTTCTTT,CASSPGTGNTEAFF
TRBV6-1,NA,TRBD1,TRBJ2-1,TGTGCCAGCAAGGATTTAACAGGGGGTCAGGAGCAGTTCTTC,CASKDLTGGQEQFF
TRBV10-3,NA,TRBD2,TRBJ2-1,TGTGCCATCAGCGATCCGGGACTAGCGGGGGGCACGGACAATGAGCAGTTCTTC,CAISDPGLAGGTDNEQFF
TRBV4-1,NA,NA,TRBJ1-1,TGCGCCAGCAGCCGCAGTGGAGACACTGAAGCTTTCTTT,CASSRSGDTEAFF
TRBV15,NA,NA,TRBJ1-5,TGTGCCACCAGCCGAAAGCGAGATCAGCCCCAGCATTTT,CATSRKRDQPQHF
TRBV5-1,NA,NA,TRBJ2-3,TGCGCCAGCAGCACACAGGCCGCCGGAGATACGCAGTATTTT,CASSTQAAGDTQYF
TRBV6-5,few,TRBD1,TRBJ1-5,TGTGCCAGCAGCCCGGACAGGGATAGCAATCAGCCCCAGCATTTT,CASSPDRDSNQPQHF
TRBV7-2,NA,NA,TRBJ2-5,TGTGCCAGCAGCCCCCGCCACAGAGTTGAAGAGACCCAGTACTTC,CASSPRHRVEETQYF
TRBV27,NA,NA,TRBJ1-1,TGTGCCAGCAGCCCCCCCGGGGGGAACACTGAAGCTTTCTTT,CASSPPGGNTEAFF
TRBV5-1,NA,TRBD1,TRBJ2-1,TGCGCCAGCAGCCTACAGGGGGGAAGGGGCAATGAGCAGTTCTTC,CASSLQGGRGNEQFF
TRBV4-1,NA,NA,TRBJ1-2,TGCGCCAGCAGCCAAGGTGGAGACAGACAATATCGGAGCTACACCTTC,CASSQGGDRQYRSYTF
TRBV7-9,few,TRBD2,TRBJ2-3,TGTGCCAGCAGCATGGGACTAGCGGGAGGGCCCTTCAGGACAGATACGCAGTATTTT,CASSMGLAGGPFRTDTQYF
TRBV11-2,few,NA,TRBJ2-2,TGTGCCAGCAGCTACGCACTAGCCGGGGAGCTGTTTTTT,CASSYALAGELFF
TRBV19,NA,TRBD1,TRBJ1-4,TGTGCCAGTAGTTTCCGGACAGGGGGCACGACTAATGAAAAACTGTTTTTT,CASSFRTGGTTNEKLFF
TRBV2,NA,NA,TRBJ1-1,TGTGCCAGCAGTGAGTCAGGGATCGGACCCATGAACACTGAAGCTTTCTTT,CASSESGIGPMNTEAFF